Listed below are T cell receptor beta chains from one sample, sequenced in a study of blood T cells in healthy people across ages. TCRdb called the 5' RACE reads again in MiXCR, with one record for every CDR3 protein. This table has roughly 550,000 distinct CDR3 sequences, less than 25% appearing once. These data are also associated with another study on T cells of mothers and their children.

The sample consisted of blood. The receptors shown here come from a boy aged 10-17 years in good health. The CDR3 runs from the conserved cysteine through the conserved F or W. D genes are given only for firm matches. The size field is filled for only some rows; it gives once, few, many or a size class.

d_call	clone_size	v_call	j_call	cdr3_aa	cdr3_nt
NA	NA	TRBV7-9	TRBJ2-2	CASSLSPSNLHGELFF	TGTGCCAGCAGCTTAAGCCCCTCTAATCTACACGGGGAGCTGTTTTTT
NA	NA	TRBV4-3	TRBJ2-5	CASSQEGPGLETQYF	TGCGCCAGCAGCCAAGAGGGGCCAGGGTTGGAGACCCAGTACTTC
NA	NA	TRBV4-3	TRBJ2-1	CASSQEPGEVYNEQFF	TGCGCCAGCAGCCAAGAACCGGGAGAGGTCTACAATGAGCAGTTCTTC
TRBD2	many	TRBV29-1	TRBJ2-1	CSVEGLAGWYEQFF	TGCAGCGTTGAAGGGCTAGCGGGTTGGTATGAGCAGTTCTTC
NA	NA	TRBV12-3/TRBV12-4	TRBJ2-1	CASSPGTAGQFF	TGTGCCAGCAGCCCGGGGACTGCCGGGCAGTTCTTC
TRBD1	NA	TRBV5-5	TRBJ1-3	CASSRDRGRGNTIYF	TGTGCCAGCAGCCGCGACAGGGGGCGAGGAAACACCATATATTTT
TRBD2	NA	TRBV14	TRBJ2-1	CASSQGLWTSGGIYNEQFF	TGTGCCAGCAGCCAAGGCCTCTGGACTAGCGGGGGGATATACAATGAGCAGTTCTTC
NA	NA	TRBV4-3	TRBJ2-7	CASSQENDSPYEQYF	TGCGCCAGCAGCCAAGAGAATGACAGCCCCTACGAGCAGTACTTC
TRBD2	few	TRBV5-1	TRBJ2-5	CASSLGGGSAVETQYF	TGCGCCAGCAGCTTGGGAGGCGGGAGCGCTGTGGAGACCCAGTACTTC
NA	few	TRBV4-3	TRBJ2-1	CASSQVQLDYNEQFF	TGCGCCAGCAGCCAAGTACAACTAGACTACAATGAGCAGTTCTTC
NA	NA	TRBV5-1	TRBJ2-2	CASSLATSTGELFF	TGCGCCAGCAGCTTGGCAACCAGCACCGGGGAGCTGTTTTTT
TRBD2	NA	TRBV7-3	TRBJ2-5	CASSPKTSGGQETQYF	TGTGCCAGCAGCCCCAAAACTAGCGGGGGGCAAGAGACCCAGTACTTC
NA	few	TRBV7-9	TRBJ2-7	CASSLGTEPYEQYF	TGTGCCAGCAGCTTAGGGACAGAGCCCTACGAGCAGTACTTC
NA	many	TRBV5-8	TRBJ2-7	CASSLYGGEQYF	TGTGCCAGCAGCTTATACGGGGGCGAGCAGTACTTC
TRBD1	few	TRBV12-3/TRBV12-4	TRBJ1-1	CASTPGGNTEAFF	TGTGCCAGCACCCCAGGGGGGAACACTGAAGCTTTCTTT
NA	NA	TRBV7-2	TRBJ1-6	CASSGTPGNSPLHF	TGTGCCAGCAGCGGGACACCGGGGAATTCACCCCTCCACTTT
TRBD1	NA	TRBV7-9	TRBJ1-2	CASSSTIASGTGNYGYTF	TGTGCCAGCAGCTCGACCATCGCCTCCGGGACAGGGAACTATGGCTACACCTTC
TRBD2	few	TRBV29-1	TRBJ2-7	CSVFGRGDSYEQYF	TGCAGCGTCTTCGGACGGGGGGACTCCTACGAGCAGTACTTC
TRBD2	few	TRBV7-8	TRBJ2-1	CASSRRGAGVYNEQFF	TGTGCCAGCAGCCGGCGAGGGGCGGGGGTCTACAATGAGCAGTTCTTC
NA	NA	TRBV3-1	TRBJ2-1	CASSPGLRGTEQFF	TGTGCCAGCAGCCCGGGACTTCGAGGTACGGAGCAGTTCTTC
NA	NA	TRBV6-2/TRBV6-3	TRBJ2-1	CASSYSSRDWGSYNEQFF	TGTGCCAGCAGTTACTCTAGCAGGGACTGGGGCTCCTACAATGAGCAGTTCTTC
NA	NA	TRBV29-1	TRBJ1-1	CSVSRGGMNTEAFF	TGCAGCGTTTCTCGGGGCGGGATGAACACTGAAGCTTTCTTT
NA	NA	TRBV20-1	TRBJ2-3	CSARDGYHDTQYF	TGCAGTGCTAGAGATGGCTACCACGATACGCAGTATTTT
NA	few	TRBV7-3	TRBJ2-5	CASSLMGRGPEETQYF	TGTGCCAGCAGCTTAATGGGCCGGGGCCCCGAAGAGACCCAGTACTTC
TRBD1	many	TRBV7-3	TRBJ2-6	CASSLGTGKLSGANVLTF	TGTGCCAGCAGCTTGGGGACAGGCAAACTTTCTGGGGCCAACGTCCTGACTTTC
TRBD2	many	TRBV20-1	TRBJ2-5	CSARPPTSGQETQYF	TGCAGTGCTAGGCCCCCGACTAGCGGGCAAGAGACCCAGTACTTC
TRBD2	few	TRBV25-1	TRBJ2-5	CASSERSLAGVAETQYF	TGTGCCAGCAGTGAGCGCTCTCTAGCGGGAGTGGCAGAGACCCAGTACTTC
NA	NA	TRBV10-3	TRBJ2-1	CAISVGTRMRGDEQFF	TGTGCCATCAGTGTGGGTACGCGGATGCGGGGCGATGAGCAGTTCTTC
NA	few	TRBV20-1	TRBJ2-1	CSAREGARGIDEQFF	TGCAGTGCTAGAGAGGGAGCCCGCGGCATCGATGAGCAGTTCTTC